Shown below are 29 T cell receptor beta chains from a single sample sequenced in a study of OX40 agonist ivuxolimab in advanced cancers. Assay used: immunoSEQ multiplex PCR; TCRdb lists only in-frame clones, some missing. The sample has tens of thousands of clones; about 90% are singletons. The sequences come from CD4+ or CD8+ T cells sorted from blood, collected in a trial of the OX40 agonist ivuxolimab. The source is an adult with an advanced solid tumor such as melanoma, head and neck, liver or kidney cancer.

J is TRBJ1-3 and V is TRBV18; D not resolved. Germline CDR1 is KGHSH and CDR2 is LQKENI. Trimming took 6 bases from V and 0 from J, leaving 12 bases between them. The CDR3 sequence is 15 residues long. The DNA for the CDR3 is TGTGCCAGCTCTGTAGACGGGATCTCTGGAAACACCATATATTTT. Its protein is CASSVDGISGNTIYF.

This clone was observed a handful of times. The chain combines TRBV18 with TRBJ2-7; D may correspond to TRBD1 or TRBD2 (5 bases each). The germline V and J ends were trimmed by 4 bases and 0 bases, with 16 bases remaining between them. CDR1 is KGHSH and CDR2 is LQKENI in the germline V gene. The CDR3 contains 16 residues. The CDR3 DNA is TGTGCCAGCTCACTGAACGCTCCCGGGACCTCCTACGAGCAGTACTTC. Protein: CASSLNAPGTSYEQYF.

The chain joins TRBV15 to TRBJ1-6; D is perhaps TRBD1 (5 bases). The CDR3 length is 15 residues. The V and J ends lost 6 bases and 9 bases respectively, with 18 bases between them. The germline V gene has CDR1 LNHNV and CDR2 YYDKDF (reference sequence). CDR3 nucleotide sequence: TGTGCCACCAGAGGGGCGGCGGGGATGGGTTCACCCCTCCACTTT. This sequence encodes CATRGAAGMGSPLHF.

This chain links TRBV7-2 with TRBJ1-2, with TRBD1 matching 9 bases. The CDR3 extends over 16 amino acids. V lost 3 bases to trimming and J lost 2 bases; unmatched junction nucleotides: 7. From germline, CDR1 is SGHTA and CDR2 FQGNSA. The CDR3 nucleotides read TGTGCCAGCAGCTTCCTCCCCGGGACAGGGAACTATGGCTACACCTTC. Translated: CASSFLPGTGNYGYTF.

V is TRBV6-6 and J is TRBJ2-2; D gene ambiguous. The CDR3 has 11 amino acids. Germline V gene lookup returns CDR1 MNHNY and CDR2 SVGAGI (reference sequence). With 6 bases removed from V and 8 bases from J, the gap between germline ends came to 7 bases. The CDR3 sequence: CASRGKGELFF. The CDR3 bases are TGTGCCAGCAGGGGTAAAGGGGAGCTGTTTTTT.

The CDR3 bases are TGTGCCAGCAGTTCTGACCGACAGGGGCCATCGAGGGAGACCCAGTACTTC. This encodes CASSSDRQGPSRETQYF. The gene calls are TRBV27 and TRBJ2-5; 8 bases agree with TRBD1. The V gene's germline CDR1 is MNHEY and CDR2 SMNVEV (reference sequence). Germline trimming cut 4 bases from V and 5 bases from J; bases unmatched to any gene: 15. This CDR3 contains 17 residues.

This chain uses TRBV11-2 with TRBJ2-5; TRBD2 matches at 10 bases. Germline lookup yields CDR1 SGHAT and CDR2 FQNNGV. V lost 4 bases and J lost 5; bases outside the gene matches: 7. This CDR3 comprises 15 residues. The CDR3 sequence: CASSYHSGGRETQYF. CDR3 DNA: TGTGCCAGCAGCTACCATAGCGGGGGGAGGGAGACCCAGTACTTC.

J is TRBJ1-1 and V is TRBV7-9, with D possibly TRBD1 on 6 matching bases. The germline gives CDR1 SEHNR, CDR2 FQNEAQ (reference sequence). The CDR3 spans 15 residues. Trimming cost V 5 bases and J 4 bases, with 17 bases left between them. This chain's CDR3 is CASSPRTGIGTEAFF. The DNA of the CDR3 is TGTGCCAGCAGCCCCCGAACAGGGATTGGCACTGAAGCTTTCTTT.

The DNA of the CDR3 is TGCGCCAGCAGTGAGTGGAGGACTAGCTCCTACAATGAGCAGTTCTTC. This sequence encodes CASSEWRTSSYNEQFF. The gene calls are TRBV10-1 and TRBJ2-1; 7 bases match TRBD2. The CDR3 contains 16 residues. Trimming removed 1 base from V and 0 bases from J; junction bases left unmatched: 3. Germline CDR1 and CDR2: WNHNN and SYGVQD (reference sequence).

The chain links TRBV7-9 to TRBJ2-5, with 7 bases fitting TRBD1. The junction had 6 bases not matched to a gene; V was cut back by 6 bases and J by 5 bases. Germline values: CDR1 SEHNR, CDR2 FQNEAQ (reference sequence). CDR3 length equals 13 residues. CDR3: CASSDRDLETQYF. In DNA form, the CDR3 reads TGTGCCAGCAGTGACAGGGATTTGGAGACCCAGTACTTC.

This chain joins TRBV5-6 and TRBJ2-1, with 12 bases lining up with TRBD2. There are 16 residues in the CDR3. The V gene's germline CDR1 is SGHDT and CDR2 YYEEEE. After removal of 4 bases from V and 3 bases from J, the junction contained 5 bases not matched to a gene. As DNA, the CDR3 is TGTGCCAGCAGCCCTCCGGGACTAGCGGGCTACAATGAGCAGTTCTTC. This translates into CASSPPGLAGYNEQFF.

V gene TRBV6-1 combines with J gene TRBJ2-7; tentative D call: TRBD2 (6 bases). Germline-derived CDR1 and CDR2 are MNHNS and SASEGT. Trimming shortened V by 1 base and J by 3 bases, and 16 bases separated the two germline ends. The CDR3 runs 16 residues. The CDR3 is CASSEEGTQILYEQYF. The CDR3 nucleotides read TGTGCCAGCAGTGAAGAGGGGACTCAGATACTCTACGAGCAGTACTTC.

The chain couples TRBV2 to TRBJ1-3; D unclear. The CDR3 spans 11 residues. V shed 7 bases and J shed 5 bases, with 6 bases lying between them. Per the germline V gene, CDR1 is SNHLY and CDR2 is FYNNEI. DNA of the CDR3: TGTGCCAGCACACCTCGAAACACCATATATTTT. It is translated as CASTPRNTIYF.

This rearrangement joins TRBV28 to TRBJ2-3, with 10 nucleotides matching TRBD2. The V gene's germline CDR1 is MDHEN and CDR2 SYDVKM. The V gene end was trimmed by 6 bases and the J gene end by 5 bases; junction bases not matched to a gene: 11. The CDR3 runs 16 residues. CDR3 protein: CASSPHLAGVGDTQYF. CDR3 DNA sequence: TGTGCCAGCAGCCCTCACCTAGCGGGAGTAGGAGATACGCAGTATTTT.

The rearrangement uses TRBV11-3 and TRBJ2-1; TRBD1 agrees at 8 bases. CDR1 SGHNT and CDR2 YENEEA come from the germline V gene. The trim removed 5 bases at V and 6 bases at J, leaving 6 bases unmatched. The CDR3 consists of 14 residues. CDR3 sequence reads: CASSHRQGLNEQFF. CDR3 in DNA: TGTGCCAGCAGCCACAGACAGGGGCTCAATGAGCAGTTCTTC.

CDR3: CATSNRQGNQPQHF. CDR3 DNA: TGTGCCACCAGCAACCGACAGGGAAATCAGCCCCAGCATTTT. The gene calls are TRBV15 and TRBJ1-5, with 7 bases fitting TRBD1. Germline lookup yields CDR1 LNHNV and CDR2 YYDKDF (reference sequence). The length of the CDR3 is 14 residues. The ends lost 4 bases at V and 4 bases at J; junction bases unmatched: 4.

This sequence joins TRBV7-9 and TRBJ2-5; D is unclear. Between the trimmed V and J ends, which lost 5 bases and 4 bases, there was a span of 5 bases. The CDR3 sequence is 11 residues long. The germline CDR1 and CDR2 sequences are SEHNR and FQNEAQ (reference sequence). The CDR3 DNA sequence: TGTGCCAGCAGCCGAAGAGAGACCCAGTACTTC. It specifies CASSRRETQYF.

V is TRBV2 and J is TRBJ1-2, with 10 bases that match TRBD1. Germline CDR1 and CDR2: SNHLY and FYNNEI. J lost 4 bases, V lost 6 bases, and 2 bases had no gene match. The length of the CDR3 is 13 residues. The CDR3 nucleotides read TGTGCCAGCAGGACAGGGGGCAGCTATGGCTACACCTTC. As protein: CASRTGGSYGYTF.

The rearrangement uses TRBV5-4 and TRBJ2-3, with D hard to call. This CDR3 is built from 14 residues. V was trimmed by 2 bases and J by 4 bases, leaving 11 bases between them. Germline lookup yields CDR1 SGHNT and CDR2 YYREEE (reference sequence). CDR3 sequence (DNA): TGTGCCAGCAGCTTCGGCAACTGGCCAGATACGCAGTATTTT. Its protein product is CASSFGNWPDTQYF.

The V and J genes are TRBV5-1 and TRBJ1-1; D not certain. Looked up from germline, CDR1 is SGHRS and CDR2 is YFSETQ. The CDR3 extends over 14 amino acids. Trimming shortened V by 3 bases and J by 5 bases, and 14 bases separated the two germline ends. CDR3: CASSSDGLGTEAFF. For the CDR3, the DNA is TGCGCCAGCAGCTCGGATGGGTTGGGGACTGAAGCTTTCTTT.

This clone was observed a single time. The chain recombines TRBV5-4 with TRBJ2-3; 11 bases line up with TRBD2. The germline gives CDR1 SGHNT, CDR2 YYREEE (reference sequence). J was trimmed by 1 base and V by 4 bases; bases with no gene match: 5. There are 16 residues in the CDR3. The CDR3 loop reads CASSLLAGGGTDTQYF. CDR3 DNA: TGTGCCAGCAGCCTTTTAGCGGGGGGGGGCACAGATACGCAGTATTTT.

The chain couples TRBV7-2 to TRBJ2-5; D possibly uses TRBD1 or TRBD2 (5 bases each). CDR3 length equals 15 residues. Germline V gene sequence: CDR1 SGHTA, CDR2 FQGNSA. V was shortened by 5 bases and J by 4 bases, with 17 bases between the two germline ends. CDR3 region: CASSPLREGRETQYF. CDR3 nucleotides: TGTGCCAGCAGCCCTCTCCGAGAGGGACGAGAGACCCAGTACTTC.

The chain joins TRBV28 to TRBJ2-2, with D possibly matching TRBD1 (5 bases). Germline V gene data show CDR1 as MDHEN and CDR2 as SYDVKM. This CDR3 has 18 residues. V was clipped by 1 base and J by 6 bases, with 21 bases between them. Written as DNA, the CDR3 is TGTGCCAGCAGTTTATTACGCTCTCGCCTTAAAGGGGCCGGGGAGCTGTTTTTT. It is translated as CASSLLRSRLKGAGELFF. Based on the CDR3 plus reference TRBV28 and TRBJ2-2, the full variable domain is DVKVTQSSRYLVKRTGEKVFLECVQDMDHENMFWYRQDPGLGLRLIYFSYDVKMKEKGDIPEGYSVSREKKERFSLILESASTNQTSMYLCASSLLRSRLKGAGELFFGEGSRLTVL.

The J gene is TRBJ1-6, the V gene TRBV11-2; perhaps TRBD1 as D (5 bases). CDR1 is SGHAT, CDR2 FQNNGV, per germline. The CDR3 length is 12 residues. V gave up 2 bases and J gave up 13 bases, with 9 bases separating them. This chain's CDR3 is CASSLWGGPLHF. The CDR3 DNA is TGTGCCAGCAGCTTATGGGGGGGTCCCCTCCACTTT. The full variable domain, with the rest looked up from reference TRBV11-2 and TRBJ1-6, is EAGVAQSPRYKIIEKRQSVAFWCNPISGHATLYWYQQILGQGPKLLIQFQNNGVVDDSQLPKDRFSAERLKGVDSTLKIQPAKLEDSAVYLCASSLWGGPLHFGNGTRLTVT.

V usage is TRBV27 and J usage is TRBJ1-3; no definite D call. The CDR3 has 13 amino acids. V was clipped by 4 bases and J by 0 bases, with 4 bases between them. CDR1 is MNHEY and CDR2 is SMNVEV in the germline V gene (reference sequence). The CDR3 spells CASSSDSGNTIYF. The CDR3 DNA sequence: TGTGCCAGCAGTTCGGACTCTGGAAACACCATATATTTT.

V gene TRBV9 combines with J gene TRBJ2-6; possibly TRBD2 for D (5 bases). Germline CDR1 is SGDLS and CDR2 is YYNGEE. Deletions cut 1 base from V and 6 bases from J, with 8 bases between. The length of the CDR3 is 14 residues. The CDR3 sequence is CASSVTGMANVLTF. The CDR3 DNA is TGTGCCAGCAGCGTAACGGGGATGGCCAACGTCCTGACTTTC. The whole variable domain, filled in from reference TRBV9 and TRBJ2-6, reads DSGVTQTPKHLITATGQRVTLRCSPRSGDLSVYWYQQSLDQGLQFLIQYYNGEERAKGNILERFSAQQFPDLHSELNLSSLELGDSALYFCASSVTGMANVLTFGAGSRLTVL.

CDR3 sequence: CASSPGGGRGVETQYF. CDR3 nucleotides: TGTGCCAGCAGCCCCGGAGGCGGGAGGGGTGTAGAGACCCAGTACTTC. The chain employs TRBV9 and TRBJ2-5; 9 nucleotides align to TRBD2. The junction had 11 bases not matched to a gene; V was cut back by 4 bases and J by 4 bases. The CDR3 runs to 16 residues. CDR1 and CDR2 from the germline V gene are SGDLS and YYNGEE.

V is TRBV2 and J is TRBJ1-5; the match to TRBD1 covers 9 bases. V lost 6 bases and J lost 6; bases outside the gene matches: 6. Germline CDR1 and CDR2: SNHLY and FYNNEI. This CDR3 comprises 14 residues. The CDR3: CASSYGQGFQPQHF. The CDR3 DNA reads TGTGCCAGCAGCTACGGACAGGGGTTTCAGCCCCAGCATTTT.

The chain combines TRBV5-1 with TRBJ2-1; 7 nucleotides agree with TRBD1. V was pared by 4 bases and J by 0 bases, with 7 bases of the junction left unmatched. The germline V gene encodes CDR1 SGHRS and CDR2 YFSETQ. This CDR3 has 16 amino acids. CDR3 sequence: CASSPGAGGSYNEQFF. The CDR3 bases are TGCGCCAGCAGCCCTGGAGCAGGGGGCTCCTACAATGAGCAGTTCTTC.